This section outlines one T cell receptor (beta chain) sequence together with its context. The draw of peripheral blood yielded approximately 10 milliliters from each donor. The sample is drawn from a study of blood T cells in healthy people across ages. The CDR3 consists of 16 residues. The V end was cut by 0 bases, the J end by 4 bases, with 15 bases between. For the second PCR, which ran for 7 to 11 cycles, a sample-barcoded 5' primer and a J-beta primer mix were used. TCRdb processed the 5' RACE reads anew with MiXCR; each CDR3 protein has one entry. The table shows hundreds of thousands of distinct CDR3 sequences, with under 30% occurring only once. These data were also reused for a study on T cells of mothers and their children.

Input material: blood. The rearrangement joins TRBV12-3 or TRBV12-4 to TRBJ1-1; D is possibly TRBD1 (5 bases). This receptor was taken from a boy aged 10-17 years in good health. CDR3 coding DNA: TGTGCCAGCAGTTTAGCCGGAGCAGGGCTAGGCACTGAAGCTTTCTTT. It translates to CASSLAGAGLGTEAFF.